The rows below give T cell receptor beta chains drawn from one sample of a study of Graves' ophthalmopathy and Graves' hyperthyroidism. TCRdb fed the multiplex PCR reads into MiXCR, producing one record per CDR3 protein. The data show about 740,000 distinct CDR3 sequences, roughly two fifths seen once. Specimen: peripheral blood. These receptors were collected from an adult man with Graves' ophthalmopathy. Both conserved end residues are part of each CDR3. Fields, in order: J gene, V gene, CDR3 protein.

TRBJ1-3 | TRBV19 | CASSDTLGHLSSGNTIYF
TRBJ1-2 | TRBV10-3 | CASSYSGQMVYTF
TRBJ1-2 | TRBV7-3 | CASSFYFNYGYTF
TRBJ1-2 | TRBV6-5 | CASSSQGIDYGYTF
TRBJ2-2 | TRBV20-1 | CSARGPGLPNTGELFF
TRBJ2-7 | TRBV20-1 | CSAGDPGLADYEQYF
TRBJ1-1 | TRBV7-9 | CASTHGAVNTEAFF
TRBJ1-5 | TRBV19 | CASSPGHRNQPQHF
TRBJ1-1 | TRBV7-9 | CASSLGSEAFF
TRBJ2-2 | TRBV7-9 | CASSLWYGTSTGELFF
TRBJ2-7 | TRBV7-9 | CASSPGQTGEYEQYF
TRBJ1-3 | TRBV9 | CASSVAPGIGNTIYF
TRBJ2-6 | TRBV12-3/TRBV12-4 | CASSPWGTGPSGANVLTF
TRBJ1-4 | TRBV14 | CASSPVATNEKLFF
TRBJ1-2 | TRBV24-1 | CATSEGGRKDYGYTF
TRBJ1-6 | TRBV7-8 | CASSLEWGDMSRYNSPLHF
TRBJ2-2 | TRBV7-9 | CASSGDRTHTGELFF
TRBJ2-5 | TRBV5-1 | CASSRPLPGSVQETQYF
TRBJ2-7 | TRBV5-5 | CASSQTRRGIDEQYF
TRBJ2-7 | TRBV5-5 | CASSATGTGNYEQYF
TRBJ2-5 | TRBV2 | CASSERAGGPETQYF
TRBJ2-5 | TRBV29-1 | CSVDYGYHQETQYF
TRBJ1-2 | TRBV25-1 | CASSAAAGANPLLGYTF
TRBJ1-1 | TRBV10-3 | CAIAPGGNTEAFF
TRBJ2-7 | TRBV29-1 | CSAGTGGKYEQYF
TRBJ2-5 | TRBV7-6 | CASRQASGTQYF
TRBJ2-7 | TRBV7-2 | CASTLPGLTTYEQYF
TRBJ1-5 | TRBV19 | CASSRDSADNQPQHF
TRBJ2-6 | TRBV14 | CASSQASTFGVLTF
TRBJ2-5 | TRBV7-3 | CASSKGQQETQYF
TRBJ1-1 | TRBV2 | CASKPIGGGTEAFF
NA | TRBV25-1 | CASSADRGSAYEQYF
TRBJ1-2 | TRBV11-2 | CASSLEGARGYGYTF
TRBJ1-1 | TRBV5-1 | CASSHKTGRTEAFF
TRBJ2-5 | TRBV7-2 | CASSLAASGGAEETQYF
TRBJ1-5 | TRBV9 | CASSPRTGDGQPQHF
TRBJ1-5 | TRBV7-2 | CASSRSIGGNQPQHF
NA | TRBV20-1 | CSASWRGDEQFF
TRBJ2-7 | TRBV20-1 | CSARDGDTLANEQYF
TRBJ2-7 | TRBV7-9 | CASSLVGLNSYEQYF
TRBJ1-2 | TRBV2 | CASSERQPNSNYGYTF
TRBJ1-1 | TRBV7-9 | CASSLIEGKGTEAFF
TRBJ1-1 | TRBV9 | CASSPKGRGNTEAFF
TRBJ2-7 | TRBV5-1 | CASSSTGTSSYEQYF
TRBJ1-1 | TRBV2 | CASRRQDLTAFF
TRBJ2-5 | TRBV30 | CAWSGDRGPETQYF
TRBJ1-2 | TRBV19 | CASSIKSGTYGYTF
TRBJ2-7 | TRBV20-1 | CSWTLGWEQYF
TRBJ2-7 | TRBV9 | CASSQIRLADEQYF
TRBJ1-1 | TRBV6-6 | CASSYSWRVNTEAFF
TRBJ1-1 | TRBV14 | CASSQVPGKNTEAFF
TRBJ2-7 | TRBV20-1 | CSASKGGQYF
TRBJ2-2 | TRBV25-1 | CASSSSGHGVSEPFF